The clone carrying this T cell receptor (beta chain) was recorded at least ten times. Its antigen is undetermined. These data are taken from a study of T-cell reconstitution after alpha-beta-depleted transplantation in children. Unique molecular identifiers were built into the TCRbeta library. TCRdb itself ran the PCR reads through MiXCR, one entry per CDR3 protein. The sample yields roughly 670,000 distinct CDR3 sequences, over 10% seen once. This CDR3 is built from 13 residues. Trimming shortened V by 3 bases and J by 3 bases, and 7 bases separated the two germline ends. Germline CDR1 ENHRY, CDR2 SYGVKD. Study-level points and caveats: In some patients, recipient T cells and intrathymic progenitors surviving conditioning explained high day-60 diversity. Reportedly, roughly two months post-transplant, alpha-beta T cells arose from several hundred expanded graft clones. From newly produced T cells came most of the T-cell counts and diversity one year after transplant.

The source was PBMCs, collected before TCRalphabeta/CD19-depleted stem cell transplant. The chain combines TRBV10-3 with TRBJ2-3, with D possibly TRBD2 on 6 matching bases. The TCR originated in a girl aged 2 to 10 with congenital amegakaryocytic thrombocytopenia, due to receive a stem cell transplant. CDR3 in DNA: TGTGCCATCAGTGACGGGAGAACAGATACGCAGTATTTT. Protein: CAISDGRTDTQYF.